These 10 T cell receptor beta chains came from one sample sequenced in a study of cytomegalovirus exposure and HLA in healthy donors. With 60 Vbeta and 13 Jbeta primers, the PCR was carried out. The table came from immunoSEQ multiplex PCR; TCRdb's copy has only in-frame clones and leaves some out. The data show 100,000 to 150,000 clones, about 78% seen once. Sequencing was performed on PBMCs. The source is a female donor in good health and CMV-seronegative.

CDR3 residues: CAWSVRDRGRQPQHF. CDR3 sequence (DNA): TGTGCCTGGAGTGTACGGGACAGGGGGCGTCAGCCCCAGCATTTT. The chain employs TRBV30 and TRBJ1-5; 12 nucleotides match TRBD1. V gave up 0 bases and J gave up 6 bases; unmatched junction bases: 3. Germline V lookup: CDR1 GTSNPN, CDR2 SVGIG (reference sequence). The CDR3 runs 15 residues. The whole variable domain, remainder taken from reference TRBV30 and TRBJ1-5, is SQTIHQWPATLVQPVGSPLSLECTVEGTSNPNLYWYRQAAGRGLQLLFYSVGIGQISSEVPQNLSASRPQDRQFILSSKKLLLSDSGFYLCAWSVRDRGRQPQHFGDGTRLSIL.

V is TRBV30 and J is TRBJ1-2, with a possible D match to TRBD1 (6 bases). V shed 5 bases and J shed 0 bases, with 16 bases lying between them. The CDR3 is 15 amino acids. Per germline, CDR1 GTSNPN and CDR2 SVGIG (reference sequence). For the CDR3, the DNA is TGTGCCTGGCTCCTCCGGGAGGGGGCTAACTATGGCTACACCTTC. It translates to CAWLLREGANYGYTF.

On this clone: The same CDR3 arises from other DNA sequences in this sample as well. The chain couples TRBV10-3 to TRBJ2-1; 11 positions match TRBD1. CDR1 and CDR2 from the germline V gene are ENHRY and SYGVKD. The CDR3 has 17 residues. The J segment lost 3 bases and the V segment lost 2 bases, leaving 6 bases of the junction unmatched. This CDR3 is CAISEPTDRGHYNEQFF. DNA for the CDR3: TGTGCCATCAGTGAGCCTACGGACAGGGGGCACTACAATGAGCAGTTCTTC.

The CDR3 loop is CAISDGQGQPQHF. In DNA, the CDR3 is TGTGCCATCAGTGATGGGCAGGGACAGCCCCAGCATTTT. The gene calls are TRBV10-3 and TRBJ1-5; tentatively, D is TRBD1 (5 bases). Germline CDR1 ENHRY, CDR2 SYGVKD. This CDR3 has 13 residues. V dropped 3 bases and J dropped 7 bases, with 10 bases sitting between them.

The chain links TRBV19 to TRBJ2-2; weak D call: TRBD2 (7 bases). Germline CDR1 LNHDA, CDR2 SQIVND (reference sequence). The V end was cut by 9 bases, the J end by 3 bases, with 17 bases between. This CDR3 region has 15 residues. Here the CDR3 DNA reads TGTGCCAGCTGGGGCCGGGGGGCGCACACCGGGGAGCTGTTTTTT. This gives the protein CASWGRGAHTGELFF.

This clone turned up a few times. V is TRBV10-3 and J is TRBJ1-3; D perhaps matches TRBD1 (5 bases). Trimming pared 4 bases from V and 4 bases from J, leaving 11 bases between. Germline V gene data show CDR1 as ENHRY and CDR2 as SYGVKD. This CDR3 is 14 amino acids long. The CDR3 sequence: CAISGGTVGNTIYF. For the CDR3, the DNA is TGTGCCATCAGTGGTGGGACTGTGGGAAACACCATATATTTT.

This chain connects TRBV2 to TRBJ1-1; TRBD1 aligns across 9 bases. Germline CDR1 and CDR2: SNHLY and FYNNEI. The CDR3 length is 11 residues. V trimming: 7 bases; J trimming: 12 bases; junction bases outside the gene matches: 6. CDR3 residues: CASNGQGRTFF. The CDR3 DNA reads as TGTGCCAGCAACGGACAGGGGAGAACTTTCTTT.

The V call is TRBV2, the J call TRBJ2-7; D may be TRBD1 (6 bases). CDR1 SNHLY and CDR2 FYNNEI come from the germline V gene. The CDR3 is 13 amino acids. Between the trimmed V and J ends, which lost 3 bases and 3 bases, there was a span of 9 bases. As DNA, the CDR3 is TGTGCCAGCAGTGATACAGGGTTCTACGAGCAGTACTTC. It codes for CASSDTGFYEQYF.

The rearrangement uses TRBV6-5 and TRBJ2-3; tentative D call: TRBD2 (5 bases). The CDR3 contains 12 residues. The V end lost 6 bases, the J end lost 5 bases, and 9 bases lay between the germline ends. Germline V gene lookup returns CDR1 MNHEY and CDR2 SVGAGI. CDR3 sequence: CASRDGIDTQYF. The CDR3 DNA reads as TGTGCCAGCAGGGACGGGATAGATACGCAGTATTTT.

This clone was observed a few times. Germline and junction disagree at one end, which may indicate a read error. This rearrangement joins TRBV5-1 to TRBJ2-2, with 8 bases matching TRBD2. Germline V lookup: CDR1 SGHRS, CDR2 YFSETQ. The CDR3 has 16 amino acids. CDR3 DNA: TGCGCCAGCAGCCAAACGGGGGGGACAAACAGCGGGGAGCTGTTTTTT. Amino acid sequence: CASSQTGGTNSGELFF. The entire variable domain, with the rest obtained from reference TRBV5-1 and TRBJ2-2, is as follows: KAGVTQTPRYLIKTRGQQVTLSCSPISGHRSVSWYQQTPGQGLQFLFEYFSETQRNKGNFPGRFSGRQFSNSRSEMNVSTLELGDSALYLCASSQTGGTNSGELFFGEGSRLTVL.